The text below deals with one TCR beta chain. Its antigen is unidentified. The time point: approximately ten-day in vitro stimulation with candidate neoantigen peptide 3. Mismatch repair deficiency was confirmed in all patients, by PCR or immunohistochemistry. Three pembrolizumab responders had their TCRs sequenced. Seven ELISpot-reactive neoantigen peptides each drove an approximately ten-day in vitro stimulation. The record originates from a study of PD-1 blockade in mismatch repair-deficient tumors. Method: immunoSEQ multiplex PCR; TCRdb's copy keeps in-frame clones and lacks some. The table has about 9,500 clones, about 90% seen once. General study findings and limits: Rapid post-treatment expansion, then contraction, generally preceding radiologic response, marked tumor-resident clones.

Source: cells cultured in vitro, taken from a patient treated with pembrolizumab. This TCR was sampled from an adult with mismatch repair-deficient cancer.

Here the CDR3 DNA reads TGTGCCAGCAGACTTAACACTGAAGCTTTCTTT. This codes for CASRLNTEAFF. The chain links TRBV28 to TRBJ1-1; D is uncertain. The V gene lost 6 bases and the J gene lost 2 bases, with 4 bases spanning the gap. The CDR3 consists of 11 residues. Per germline, CDR1 MDHEN and CDR2 SYDVKM.